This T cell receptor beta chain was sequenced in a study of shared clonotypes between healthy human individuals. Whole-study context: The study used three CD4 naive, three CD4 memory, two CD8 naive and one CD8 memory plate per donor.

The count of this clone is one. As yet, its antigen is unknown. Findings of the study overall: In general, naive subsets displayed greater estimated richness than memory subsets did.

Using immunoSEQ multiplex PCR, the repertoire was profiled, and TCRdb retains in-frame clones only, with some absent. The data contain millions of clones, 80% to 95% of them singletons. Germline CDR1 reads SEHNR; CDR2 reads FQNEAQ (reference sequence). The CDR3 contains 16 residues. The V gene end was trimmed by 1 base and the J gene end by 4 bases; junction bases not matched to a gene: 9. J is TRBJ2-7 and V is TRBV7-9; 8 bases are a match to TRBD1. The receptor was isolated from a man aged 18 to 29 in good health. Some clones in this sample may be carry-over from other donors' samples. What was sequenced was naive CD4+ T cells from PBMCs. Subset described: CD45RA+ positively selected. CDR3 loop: CASSLVPGQAVYEQYF. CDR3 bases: TGTGCCAGCAGCTTAGTCCCGGGACAGGCGGTGTACGAGCAGTACTTC.